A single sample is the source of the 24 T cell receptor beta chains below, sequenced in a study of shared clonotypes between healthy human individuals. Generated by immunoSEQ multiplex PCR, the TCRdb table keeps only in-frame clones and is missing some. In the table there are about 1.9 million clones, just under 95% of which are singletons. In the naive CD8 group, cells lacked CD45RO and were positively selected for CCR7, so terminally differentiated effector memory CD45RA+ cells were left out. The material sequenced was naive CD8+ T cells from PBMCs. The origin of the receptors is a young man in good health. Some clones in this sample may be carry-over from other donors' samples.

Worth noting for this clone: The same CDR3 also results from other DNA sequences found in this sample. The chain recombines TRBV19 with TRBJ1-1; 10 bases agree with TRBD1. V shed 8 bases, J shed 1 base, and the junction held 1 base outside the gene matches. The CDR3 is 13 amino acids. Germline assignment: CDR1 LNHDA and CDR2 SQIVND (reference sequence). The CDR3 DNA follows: TGTGCCAGTCGGACAGGGGGGAACACTGAAGCTTTCTTT. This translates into CASRTGGNTEAFF.

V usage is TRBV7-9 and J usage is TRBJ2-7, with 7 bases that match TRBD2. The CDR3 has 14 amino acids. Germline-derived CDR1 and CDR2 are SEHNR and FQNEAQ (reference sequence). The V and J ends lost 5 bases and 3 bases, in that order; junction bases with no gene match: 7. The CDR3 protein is CASSPGRDLYEQYF. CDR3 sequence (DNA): TGTGCCAGCAGCCCGGGGAGGGACCTCTACGAGCAGTACTTC.

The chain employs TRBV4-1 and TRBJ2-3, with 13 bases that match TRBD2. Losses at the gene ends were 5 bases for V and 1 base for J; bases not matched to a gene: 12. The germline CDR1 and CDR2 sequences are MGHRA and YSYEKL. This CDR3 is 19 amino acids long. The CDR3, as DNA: TGCGCCAGCAGCGGCCGGACTAGCGGGAGAAGAGTTGGCACAGATACGCAGTATTTT. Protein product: CASSGRTSGRRVGTDTQYF.

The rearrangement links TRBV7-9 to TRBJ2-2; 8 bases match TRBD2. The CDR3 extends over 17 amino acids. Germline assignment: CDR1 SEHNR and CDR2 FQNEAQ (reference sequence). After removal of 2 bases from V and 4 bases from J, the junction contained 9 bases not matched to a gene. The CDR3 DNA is TGTGCCAGCAGCTTACGGGAGGGTGCGGGAGGCACCGGGGAGCTGTTTTTT. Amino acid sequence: CASSLREGAGGTGELFF. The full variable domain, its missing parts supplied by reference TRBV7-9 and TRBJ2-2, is DTGVSQNPRHKITKRGQNVTFRCDPISEHNRLYWYRQTLGQGPEFLTYFQNEAQLEKSRLLSDRFSAERPKGSFSTLEIQRTEQGDSAMYLCASSLREGAGGTGELFFGEGSRLTVL.

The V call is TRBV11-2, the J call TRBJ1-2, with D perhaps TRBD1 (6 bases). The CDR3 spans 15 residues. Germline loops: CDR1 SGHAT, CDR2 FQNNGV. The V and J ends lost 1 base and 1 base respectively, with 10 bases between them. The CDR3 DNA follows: TGTGCCAGCAGCTTAGGGGAGGACAGTAACTATGGCTACACCTTC. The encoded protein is CASSLGEDSNYGYTF.

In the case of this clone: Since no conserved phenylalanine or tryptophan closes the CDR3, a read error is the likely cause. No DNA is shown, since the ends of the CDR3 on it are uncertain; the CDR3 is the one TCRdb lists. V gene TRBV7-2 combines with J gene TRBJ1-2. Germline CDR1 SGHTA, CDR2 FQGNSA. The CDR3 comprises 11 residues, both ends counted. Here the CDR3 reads CASSPRLSWEL.

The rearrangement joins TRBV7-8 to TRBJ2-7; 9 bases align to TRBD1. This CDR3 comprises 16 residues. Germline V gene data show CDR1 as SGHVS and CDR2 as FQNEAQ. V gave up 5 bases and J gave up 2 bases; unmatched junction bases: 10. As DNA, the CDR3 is TGTGCCAGCAGCGCTGAACCGGGACAGGGACCCTACGAGCAGTACTTC. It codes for CASSAEPGQGPYEQYF.

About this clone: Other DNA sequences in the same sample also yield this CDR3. This chain's CDR3 is CASGLAPYEQYF. For the CDR3, the DNA is TGTGCCAGTGGACTAGCACCCTACGAGCAGTACTTC. This chain joins TRBV7-9 and TRBJ2-7, with TRBD2 identical over 8 bases. Per the germline V gene, CDR1 is SEHNR and CDR2 is FQNEAQ (reference sequence). The CDR3 runs 12 residues. Unmatched junction bases numbered 3, after V lost 9 bases and J lost 2 bases.

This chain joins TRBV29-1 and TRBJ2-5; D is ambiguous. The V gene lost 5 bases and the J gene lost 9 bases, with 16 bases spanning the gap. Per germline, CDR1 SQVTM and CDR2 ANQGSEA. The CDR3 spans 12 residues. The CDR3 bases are TGCAGCGTTCCGGGCCCCCTATTGCCCCAGTACTTC. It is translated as CSVPGPLLPQYF.

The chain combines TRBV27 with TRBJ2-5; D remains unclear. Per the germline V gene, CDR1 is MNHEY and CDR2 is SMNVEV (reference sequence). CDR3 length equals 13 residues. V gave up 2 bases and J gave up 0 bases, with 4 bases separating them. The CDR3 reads CASSLSHQETQYF. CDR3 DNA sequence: TGTGCCAGCAGTTTAAGCCACCAAGAGACCCAGTACTTC.

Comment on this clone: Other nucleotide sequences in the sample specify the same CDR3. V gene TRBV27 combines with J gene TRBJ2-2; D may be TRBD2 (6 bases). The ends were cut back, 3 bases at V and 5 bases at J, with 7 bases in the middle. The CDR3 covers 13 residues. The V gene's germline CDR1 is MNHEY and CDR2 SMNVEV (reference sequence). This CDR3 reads CASSLGRTGELFF. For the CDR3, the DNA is TGTGCCAGCAGTTTGGGGAGGACCGGGGAGCTGTTTTTT.

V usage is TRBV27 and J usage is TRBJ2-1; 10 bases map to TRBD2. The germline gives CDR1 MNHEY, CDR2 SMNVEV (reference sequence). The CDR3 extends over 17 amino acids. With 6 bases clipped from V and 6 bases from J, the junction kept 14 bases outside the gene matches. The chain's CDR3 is CASRRPFGTSVANEQFF. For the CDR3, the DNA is TGTGCCAGCAGAAGACCCTTCGGGACTAGCGTAGCCAATGAGCAGTTCTTC.

Written as DNA, the CDR3 is TGTGCCAGCAGCTTTTCCAGCTCGAACACTGAAGCTTTCTTT. It translates to CASSFSSSNTEAFF. V and J are TRBV7-9 and TRBJ1-1; D unclear. The germline V gene encodes CDR1 SEHNR and CDR2 FQNEAQ (reference sequence). CDR3 size: 14 residues. With 3 bases removed from V and 1 base from J, the gap between germline ends came to 9 bases.

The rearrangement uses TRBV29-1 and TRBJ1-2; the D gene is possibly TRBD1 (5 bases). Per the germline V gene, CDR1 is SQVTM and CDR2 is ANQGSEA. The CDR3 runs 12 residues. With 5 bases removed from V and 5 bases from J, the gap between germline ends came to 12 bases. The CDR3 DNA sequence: TGCAGCGTTTATGGGACGGAATATGGCTACACCTTC. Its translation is CSVYGTEYGYTF. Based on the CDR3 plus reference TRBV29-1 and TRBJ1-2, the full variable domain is SAVISQKPSRDICQRGTSLTIQCQVDSQVTMMFWYRQQPGQSLTLIATANQGSEATYESGFVIDKFPISRPNLTFSTLTVSNMSPEDSSIYLCSVYGTEYGYTFGSGTRLTVV.

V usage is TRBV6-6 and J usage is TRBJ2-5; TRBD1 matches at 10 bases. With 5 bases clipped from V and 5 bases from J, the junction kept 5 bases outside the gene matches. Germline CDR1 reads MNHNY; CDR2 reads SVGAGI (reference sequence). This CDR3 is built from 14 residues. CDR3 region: CASSPDRGLETQYF. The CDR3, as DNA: TGTGCCAGCAGTCCAGACAGGGGGCTCGAGACCCAGTACTTC.

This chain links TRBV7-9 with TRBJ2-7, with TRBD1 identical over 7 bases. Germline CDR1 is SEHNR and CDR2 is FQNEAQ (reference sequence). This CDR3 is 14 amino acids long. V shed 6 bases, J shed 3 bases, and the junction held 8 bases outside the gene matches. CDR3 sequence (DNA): TGTGCCAGCAGTTATGGGGGACAGATCTACGAGCAGTACTTC. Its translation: CASSYGGQIYEQYF.

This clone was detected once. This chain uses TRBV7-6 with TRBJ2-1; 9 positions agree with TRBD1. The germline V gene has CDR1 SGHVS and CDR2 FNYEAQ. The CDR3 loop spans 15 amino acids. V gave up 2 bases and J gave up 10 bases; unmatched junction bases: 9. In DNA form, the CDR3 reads TGTGCCAGCAGCTTATTAGGGACAGGGAGTCACGAGCAGTTCTTC. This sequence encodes CASSLLGTGSHEQFF.

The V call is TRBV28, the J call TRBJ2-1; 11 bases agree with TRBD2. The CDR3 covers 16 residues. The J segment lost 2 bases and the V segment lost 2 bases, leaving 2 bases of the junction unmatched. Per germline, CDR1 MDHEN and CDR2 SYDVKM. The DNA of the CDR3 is TGTGCCAGCAGTTTAGTAGCGGGAGGGGCCTACAATGAGCAGTTCTTC. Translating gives CASSLVAGGAYNEQFF.

DNA for the CDR3: TGCGCCAGCAGCCAAGCCCGAGCGAGGAGCTCCTACAATGAGCAGTTCTTC. This sequence encodes CASSQARARSSYNEQFF. The rearrangement joins TRBV4-3 to TRBJ2-1; no clear D gene. The V gene lost 1 base and the J gene lost 0 bases, with 13 bases spanning the gap. Germline CDR1 is LGHNA and CDR2 is YSLEER. The CDR3 is made up of 17 amino acids.

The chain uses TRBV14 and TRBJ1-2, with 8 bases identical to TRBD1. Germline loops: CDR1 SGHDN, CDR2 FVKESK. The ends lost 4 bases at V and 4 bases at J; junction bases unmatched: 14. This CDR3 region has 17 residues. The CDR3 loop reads CASSPFRTGNGVYGYTF. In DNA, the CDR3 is TGTGCCAGCAGCCCTTTCCGGACAGGGAACGGGGTCTATGGCTACACCTTC.

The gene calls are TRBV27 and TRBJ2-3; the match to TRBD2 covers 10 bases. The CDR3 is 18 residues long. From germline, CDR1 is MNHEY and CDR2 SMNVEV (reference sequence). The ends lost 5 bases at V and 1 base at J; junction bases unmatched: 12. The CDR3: CASSRPRTAGGGTDTQYF. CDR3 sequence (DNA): TGTGCCAGCAGTCGCCCCAGGACAGCGGGGGGGGGCACAGATACGCAGTATTTT.

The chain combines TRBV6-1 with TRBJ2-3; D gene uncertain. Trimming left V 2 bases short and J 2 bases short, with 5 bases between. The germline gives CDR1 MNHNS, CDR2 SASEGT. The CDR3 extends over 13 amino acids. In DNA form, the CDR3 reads TGTGCCAGCAGTGAATGGATCACAGATACGCAGTATTTT. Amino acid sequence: CASSEWITDTQYF.

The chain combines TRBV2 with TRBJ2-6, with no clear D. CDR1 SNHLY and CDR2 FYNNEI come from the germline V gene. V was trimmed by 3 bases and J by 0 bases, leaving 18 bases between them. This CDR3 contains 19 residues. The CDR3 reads CASSDFFTVKFSGANVLTF. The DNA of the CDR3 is TGTGCCAGCAGTGACTTTTTCACGGTAAAATTCTCTGGGGCCAACGTCCTGACTTTC.

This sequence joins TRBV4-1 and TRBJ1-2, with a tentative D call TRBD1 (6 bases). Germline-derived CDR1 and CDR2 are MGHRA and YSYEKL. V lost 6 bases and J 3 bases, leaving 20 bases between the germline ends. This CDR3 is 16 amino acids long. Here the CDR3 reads CASSPALPYRDYGYTF. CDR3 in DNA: TGCGCCAGCAGTCCTGCCCTACCGTACAGGGACTATGGCTACACCTTC.